The next 5 T cell receptor beta chains were all read from a single sample in a study of regulatory T cells in long-lasting Graves disease. HTBI primers from iRepertoire and Arm-PCR of CDR3 regions yielded the TCR beta libraries. TCRdb re-analysed the multiplex PCR reads in MiXCR, keeping a single row per CDR3 protein. The sample yields hundreds of thousands of distinct CDR3 sequences, 18% seen once. Time point defined: newly diagnosed GD, antithyroid drugs for less than 3 months. PBMC-extracted RNA yielded the TCR library. The sample was peripheral blood mononuclear cells (PBMCs), taken at new diagnosis, from a patient treated with antithyroid drugs. The receptors were sampled from a female donor with Graves disease.

This clonotype was found a few times. The chain couples TRBV7-2 to TRBJ1-4, with D unclear. This CDR3 contains 14 residues. The V end lost 1 base, the J end lost 8 bases, and 11 bases lay between the germline ends. Germline V gene lookup returns CDR1 SGHTA and CDR2 FQGNSA. CDR3 protein: CASSLEARREKLFF. As DNA, the CDR3 is TGTGCCAGCAGCTTAGAGGCCAGACGCGAAAAACTGTTTTTT.

This clonotype was found many times. The CDR3 sequence: CASSEAPRASNQPQHF. The CDR3, as DNA: TGTGCCAGCAGTGAAGCTCCCAGGGCTAGCAATCAGCCCCAGCATTTT. This rearrangement joins TRBV2 to TRBJ1-5; TRBD1 is a possible D gene (5 bases). The germline V gene has CDR1 SNHLY and CDR2 FYNNEI. The CDR3 covers 16 residues. Trimming pared 0 bases from V and 0 bases from J, leaving 9 bases between.

This clonotype appeared a few times. As DNA, the CDR3 is TGCAGCGTTGGACAGGGGGGGAATCAGCCCCAGCATTTT. Translation: CSVGQGGNQPQHF. The chain has TRBV29-1 and TRBJ1-5; 9 bases align to TRBD1. The germline gives CDR1 SQVTM, CDR2 ANQGSEA. Germline trimming cut 4 bases from V and 4 bases from J; bases unmatched to any gene: 2. The CDR3 sequence is 13 residues long.

This clonotype was recorded at least ten times. This chain joins TRBV30 and TRBJ2-5; D gene uncertain. Trimming pared 1 base from V and 7 bases from J, leaving 16 bases between. The CDR3 covers 14 residues. Germline CDR1 is GTSNPN and CDR2 is SVGIG (reference sequence). The CDR3 loop is CAWSEGRPPGTQYF. CDR3 in DNA: TGTGCCTGGAGTGAGGGCCGCCCTCCAGGGACCCAGTACTTC.

About this clonotype: It may be a read error: a sequence one base away is much more abundant. J is TRBJ2-1 and V is TRBV7-6; no reliable D call. This CDR3 region has 14 residues. The V gene's germline CDR1 is SGHVS and CDR2 FNYEAQ. Here the CDR3 reads CASSFADGDNEQLF. The CDR3 DNA is TGTGCCAGCAGCTTCGCAGACGGAGACAATGAGCAGTTGTTC.